This paragraph covers one TCR beta chain sequence. The antigen it recognizes is unknown. The sample holds no much larger clone one base away, and base qualities are not on file. TCRbeta CDR3 regions were amplified from genomic DNA using the immunoSEQ Assay, a bias-controlled multiplex PCR. On the authors' methods: Nucleated cell counts per sample were estimated from amplification of reference gene primers within the assay. Sequence reads were collapsed and filtered to measure the absolute abundance of every unique TCRbeta CDR3 rearrangement. For each sample, productive Simpson clonality was calculated as the square root of Simpson's diversity index over productive rearrangements. This is the immuneACCESS table as TCRdb keeps it, with only in-frame sequences that have V and J called. A part of the clones is gone; compared with another copy, unresolved V genes explain less than half, and the rest is unexplained. V and J calls and clone size are given by that table; D and trimming were obtained from the DNA. The sample yields hundreds of thousands of clones; 75% to 90% were counted once. The ten top clones hold over 2% of the sample.

The data stem from a study of blood T cell repertoires in COVID-19 (dated by TCRdb to 2018 to 2021). With regard to the full study: Samples from collaborators originated in the United States, Italy and Spain and spanned both the acute and convalescent phases of COVID-19. A freely available public database, intended as a resource for researchers studying the immune response to SARS-CoV-2, is where the repertoires were released. Samples came from the ongoing ImmuneRACE study (first 160 participants) plus 1,254 subjects from 6 global collaborators. Where available, HLA class I and class II types were taken from metadata supplied by the sample provider and were not determined by assay-based typing. The prospective study material was composed of cDNA or gDNA derived from T cells, B-cell-depleted T cells, or PBMCs. Subjects who had been exposed to COVID-19, were actively infected with it, or had recovered from it provided the deeply sampled blood TCRbeta repertoires that made up the dataset. Sample metadata almost always included a de-identified subject ID, COVID-19 status, age in years and sex. The full study reports these points: Clinical and demographic metadata were provided uncurated, with the amount varying by source and participant.

CDR3 length: 15 amino acids, cysteine to phenylalanine. The only DNA kept is the CDR3, 45 bases in frame from the first base. V is trimmed back by 0 bases and J by 4 bases, and the junction contains 4 bases that no gene match accounts for. The germline V gene encodes CDR1 MGHRA and CDR2 YSYEKL. Participants in the prospective study were enrolled through a virtual design, were aged about 18 to 90 years, and lived in approximately 25 United States geographic areas. To assign participants to cohorts, the prospective study relied on clinical history that participants themselves reported in a screening survey and a study questionnaire. ImmuneRACE Cohort 3 recovered participants were defined by two consecutive negative NP/OP PCR tests, healthcare professional clearance, or symptom resolution. Mobile phlebotomists in the prospective study collected whole blood, serum and a nasopharyngeal or oropharyngeal swab from every participant. Over an approximately 2-month period, participants in the prospective study had the option of providing additional blood draws and questionnaires. Prospective study blood samples were shipped either frozen or at room temperature before DNA extraction.

Sequenced input: PBMCs or T cells enriched from blood (not recorded which). The TCR sequence derives from a man aged 30-40 years who had recovered from COVID-19. In this chain, TRBV4-1 is recombined with TRBJ2-3, with 7 bases in between that match TRBD2. The DNA is TGCGCCAGCAGCCAAGAGGCGGGGGTGGCAGATACGCAGTATTTT. It codes for CASSQEAGVADTQYF.